These T cell receptor beta chains were read from a single sample in a study of CD8+ T cells in alopecia areata. Some clones are missing from TCRdb's copy, which holds only in-frame ones; the method was immunoSEQ multiplex PCR. The top ten hold 8.5% to 14% of the sample, which has 95,000 to 110,000 clones, 86% seen once. The material sequenced was CD8+ T cells sorted from blood, taken between weeks 30 and 35, from a patient treated with tofacitinib. The source is a human donor with alopecia areata. The CDR3 runs from the conserved cysteine through the conserved F or W. A D gene is named only where the DNA matches it firmly.

V gene	J gene	D gene	CDR3 protein
TRBV27	TRBJ2-1	TRBD2	CASSFVAGNSNEQFF
TRBV27	TRBJ1-1	NA	CASSLAHNTEAFF
TRBV19	TRBJ1-5	TRBD1	CATRQGLQPQHF
TRBV27	TRBJ2-7	NA	CASSSRSYEQYF
TRBV14	TRBJ2-1	NA	CASSQKERLYHEQFF
TRBV13	TRBJ2-3	NA	CASSSTSGNTQYF
TRBV4-1	TRBJ2-1	NA	CASSPVLADYNEQFF
TRBV5-1	TRBJ1-5	NA	CASSFRGEGNQPQHF
TRBV6-6	TRBJ2-1	TRBD2	CASSYSPSGGNEQFF
TRBV27	TRBJ2-1	TRBD2	CASSLFSGRVWQFF
TRBV30	TRBJ2-5	NA	CAWKDITETQYF
TRBV14	TRBJ2-7	NA	CASSRALLPYEQYF
TRBV6-1	TRBJ2-7	TRBD2	CASSEYGGGPYEQYF
TRBV11-2	TRBJ1-4	NA	CASSLRQGAEKLFF
TRBV29-1	TRBJ2-7	NA	CSVEEGSYEQYF
TRBV11-2	TRBJ2-7	NA	CASSLDLLAEQYF
TRBV30	TRBJ1-4	NA	CAWSASDEKLFF
TRBV10-3	TRBJ1-4	NA	CAISDSTHADEKLFF
TRBV12-5	TRBJ1-3	NA	CAILPGDGNTIYF
TRBV29-1	TRBJ2-7	NA	CSVGHRTSAYEQYF
TRBV9	TRBJ2-3	TRBD1	CASSARTGGITDTQYF
TRBV9	TRBJ2-4	NA	CAGNLAKNIQYF
TRBV7-2	TRBJ1-5	NA	CASSGLERSNQPQHF
TRBV6-6	TRBJ1-4	TRBD1	CASSMGTATNEKLFF
TRBV7-9	TRBJ1-1	TRBD1	CASSEGQGANTEAFF
TRBV19	TRBJ2-1	TRBD2	CASSIFSGSSYNEQFF
TRBV6-5	TRBJ2-7	NA	CASSYSIGGVLYEQYF
TRBV15	TRBJ2-3	NA	CATSADTDTQYF
TRBV7-9	TRBJ1-1	TRBD1	CASSLTGGTEAFF
TRBV7-6	TRBJ1-1	NA	CASSRGQNTEAFF
TRBV27	TRBJ2-1	NA	CASSSLTTPSSYNEQFF